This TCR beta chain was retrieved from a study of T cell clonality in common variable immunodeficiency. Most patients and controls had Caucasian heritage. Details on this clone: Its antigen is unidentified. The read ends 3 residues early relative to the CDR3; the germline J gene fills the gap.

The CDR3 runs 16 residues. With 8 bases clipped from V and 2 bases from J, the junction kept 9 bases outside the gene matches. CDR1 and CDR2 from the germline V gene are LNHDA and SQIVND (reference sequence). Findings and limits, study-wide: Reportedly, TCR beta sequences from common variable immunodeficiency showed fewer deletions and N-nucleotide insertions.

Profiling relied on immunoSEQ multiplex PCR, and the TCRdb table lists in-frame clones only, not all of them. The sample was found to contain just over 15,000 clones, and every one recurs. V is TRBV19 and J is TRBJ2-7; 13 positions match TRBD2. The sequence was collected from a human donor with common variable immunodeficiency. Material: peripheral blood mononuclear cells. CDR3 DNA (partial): TGTGCCAGTGGGCCGGGACTAGCGGGGAACCCCTACGAG. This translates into CASGPGLAGNPYE. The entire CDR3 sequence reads CASGPGLAGNPYEQYF.